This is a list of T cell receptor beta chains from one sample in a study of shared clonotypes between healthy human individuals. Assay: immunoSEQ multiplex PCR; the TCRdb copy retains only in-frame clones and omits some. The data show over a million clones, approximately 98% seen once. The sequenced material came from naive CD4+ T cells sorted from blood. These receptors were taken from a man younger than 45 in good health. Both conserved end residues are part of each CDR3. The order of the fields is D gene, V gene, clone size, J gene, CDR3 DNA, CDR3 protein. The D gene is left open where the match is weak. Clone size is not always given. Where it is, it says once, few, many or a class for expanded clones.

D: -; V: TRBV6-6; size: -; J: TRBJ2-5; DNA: TGTGCCAGCTGCCCGGGCGGGCAGACCCAGTACTTC; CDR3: CASCPGGQTQYF
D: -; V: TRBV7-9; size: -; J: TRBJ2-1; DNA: TGTGCCAGCAGCCATTCAAAATCGAGCCGACGTGGCTCCTACAATGAGCAGTTCTTC; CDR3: CASSHSKSSRRGSYNEQFF
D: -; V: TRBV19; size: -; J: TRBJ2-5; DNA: TGTGCCAGTAGTATGGACAGTGAGGAGACCCAGTACTTC; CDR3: CASSMDSEETQYF
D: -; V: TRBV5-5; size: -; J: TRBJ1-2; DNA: TGTGCCAGCAGCTTGGTTAGAGACTATGGCTACACCTTC; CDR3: CASSLVRDYGYTF
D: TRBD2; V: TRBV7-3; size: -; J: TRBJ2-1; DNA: TGTGCCAGCAGCACGACTGGGACTAGCGGGAACAATGAGCAGTTCTTC; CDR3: CASSTTGTSGNNEQFF
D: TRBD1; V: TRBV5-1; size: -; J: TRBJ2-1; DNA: TGCGCCAGCAGCTTGGGACAGGGCAAGCTGGGGCTAAATGAGCAGTTCTTC; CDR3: CASSLGQGKLGLNEQFF
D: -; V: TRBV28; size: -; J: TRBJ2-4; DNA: TGTGCCAGCAGTCCGTGGGACCCCGCGGGTAACATTCAGTACTTC; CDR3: CASSPWDPAGNIQYF
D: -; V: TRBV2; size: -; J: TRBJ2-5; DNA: TGTGCATCGGGAGCGGTCCAAGAGACCCAGTACTTC; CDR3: CASGAVQETQYF
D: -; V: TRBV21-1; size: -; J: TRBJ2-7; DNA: TGTGCCAGCAGCACTAGCGCAGCGATCTCCTACGAGCAGTACTTC; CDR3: CASSTSAAISYEQYF
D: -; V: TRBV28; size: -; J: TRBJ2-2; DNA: TGTGCCAGCAGTTTTTCCGTCGGGGAGCTGTTTTTT; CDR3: CASSFSVGELFF
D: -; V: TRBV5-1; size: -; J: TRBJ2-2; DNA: TGCGCCAGCAGCCCTCCGCGAGTCACCGGGGAGCTGTTTTTT; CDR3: CASSPPRVTGELFF
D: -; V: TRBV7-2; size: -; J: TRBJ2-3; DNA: TGTGCCAGCAGAGCAGGGATTTTAGATACGCAGTATTTT; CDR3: CASRAGILDTQYF
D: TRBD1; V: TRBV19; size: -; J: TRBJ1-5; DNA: TGTGCCAGTCGGGACAGGGCCAATCAGCCCCAGCATTTT; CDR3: CASRDRANQPQHF
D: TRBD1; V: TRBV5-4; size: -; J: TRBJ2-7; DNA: TGTGCCAGCAGCCGTTCTGGTAGACAGGGCGGGTTCTACGAGCAGTACTTC; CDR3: CASSRSGRQGGFYEQYF
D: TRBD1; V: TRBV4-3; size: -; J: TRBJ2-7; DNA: TGCGCCAGCAGCTCCGCCGGGACAGGATCCTACGAGCAGTACTTC; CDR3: CASSSAGTGSYEQYF
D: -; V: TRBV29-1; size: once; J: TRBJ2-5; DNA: TGCAGCGTCCGGACACTGTACCAAGAGACCCAGTACTTC; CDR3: CSVRTLYQETQYF
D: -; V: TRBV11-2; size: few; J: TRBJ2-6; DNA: TGTGCCAGCAGCTTAGGGAGCTCTGGGGCCAACGTCCTGACTTTC; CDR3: CASSLGSSGANVLTF
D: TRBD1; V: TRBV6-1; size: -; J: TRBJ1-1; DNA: TGTGCCAGCAGTTCGTCGACAGGGTTGAACACTGAAGCTTTCTTT; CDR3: CASSSSTGLNTEAFF
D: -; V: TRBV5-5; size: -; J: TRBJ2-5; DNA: TGTGCCAGCAGCTTGACGCCCCAAGAGACCCAGTACTTC; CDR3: CASSLTPQETQYF
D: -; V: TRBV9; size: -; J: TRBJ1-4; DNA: TGTGCCAGCAGCGTAATCCCGGACAGCAATGAAAAACTGTTTTTT; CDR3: CASSVIPDSNEKLFF
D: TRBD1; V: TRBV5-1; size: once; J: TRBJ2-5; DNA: TGCGCCAGCAGCCAACAGGGGGCAGAGGAGACCCAGTACTTC; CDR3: CASSQQGAEETQYF
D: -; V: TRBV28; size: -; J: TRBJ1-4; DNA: TGTGCCAGCAGTGGCCTCGTGGGGGAAAAACTGTTTTTT; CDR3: CASSGLVGEKLFF
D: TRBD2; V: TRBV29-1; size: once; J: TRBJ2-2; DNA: TGCAGCGCCACCAGCGGGAGTTCCTCAGGGGAGCTGTTTTTT; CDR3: CSATSGSSSGELFF
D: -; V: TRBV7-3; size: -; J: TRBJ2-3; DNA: TGTGCCAGCAGCTTTGGCCGTCCCACAGATACGCAGTATTTT; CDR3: CASSFGRPTDTQYF
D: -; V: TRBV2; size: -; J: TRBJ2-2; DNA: TGTGCCAGCAGCGAACAGGGCACCGGGGAGCTGTTTTTT; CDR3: CASSEQGTGELFF
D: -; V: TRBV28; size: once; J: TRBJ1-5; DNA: TGTGCCAGCAGTTCCATTGGGGGGAAGGGCGGCAATCAGCCCCAGCATTTT; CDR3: CASSSIGGKGGNQPQHF
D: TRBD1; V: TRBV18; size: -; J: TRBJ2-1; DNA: TGTGCCAGCTCACCTGCAGGGGGCGCATTCCCCTTCTCCTACAATGAGCAGTTCTTC; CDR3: CASSPAGGAFPFSYNEQFF
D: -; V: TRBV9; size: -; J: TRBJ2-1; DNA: TGTGCCAGCAGCGTAGCAACGAGCTCCTACAATGAGCAGTTCTTC; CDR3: CASSVATSSYNEQFF
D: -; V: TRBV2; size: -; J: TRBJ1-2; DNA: TGTGCCACCGGGAGGCAGGGGTACTATGGCTACACCTTC; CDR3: CATGRQGYYGYTF
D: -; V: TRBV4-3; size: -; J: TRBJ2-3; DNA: TGCGCCAGCAGCCAAGATGGGGCCAGGTGGGTCACAGATACGCAGTATTTT; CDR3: CASSQDGARWVTDTQYF
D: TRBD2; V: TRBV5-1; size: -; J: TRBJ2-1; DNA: TGCGCCAGCAGCTTGGGACTAGCGGGAGTGTTTGACAATGAGCAGTTCTTC; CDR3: CASSLGLAGVFDNEQFF
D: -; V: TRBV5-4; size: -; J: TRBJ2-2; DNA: TGTGCCAGCAGCTTGGTCGACTCTGCCGGGGAGCTGTTTTTT; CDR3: CASSLVDSAGELFF
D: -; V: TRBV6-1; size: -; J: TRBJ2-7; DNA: TGTGCCAGCAGTGCATCGCGGGGAATGGTAGAGCAGTACTTC; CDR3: CASSASRGMVEQYF
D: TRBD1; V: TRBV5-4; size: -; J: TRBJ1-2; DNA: TGTGCCAGCATACCCGACAGGGATAACTATGGCTACACCTTC; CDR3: CASIPDRDNYGYTF
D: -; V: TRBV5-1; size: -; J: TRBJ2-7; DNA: TGCGCCAGCAGCGGGGACGGAAACTCCTACGAGCAGTACTTC; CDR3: CASSGDGNSYEQYF
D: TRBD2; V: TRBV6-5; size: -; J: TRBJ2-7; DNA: TGTGCCAGCAACGCTCCGGGACTAGGCTACGAGCAGTACTTC; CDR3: CASNAPGLGYEQYF
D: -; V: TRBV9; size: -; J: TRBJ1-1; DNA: TGTGCCAGCAGCGTAGCTCCAGGGGTAAGCACTGAAGCTTTCTTT; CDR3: CASSVAPGVSTEAFF
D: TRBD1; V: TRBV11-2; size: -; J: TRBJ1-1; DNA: TGTGCCAGCAGCCGACAGGGTCGAACTGAAGCTTTCTTT; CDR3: CASSRQGRTEAFF
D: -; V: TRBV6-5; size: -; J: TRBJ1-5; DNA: TGTGCCAGCAGCCGGGGACCGTATAGCAATCAGCCCCAGCATTTT; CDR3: CASSRGPYSNQPQHF
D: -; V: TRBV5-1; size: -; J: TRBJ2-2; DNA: TGCGCCAGCACCCGGGACTTCAACACCGGGGAGCTGTTTTTT; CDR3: CASTRDFNTGELFF
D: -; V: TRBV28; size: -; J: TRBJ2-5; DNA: TGTGCCAGCAGTCCCGACAGGACGGGGCCCCGGGAGACCCAGTACTTC; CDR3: CASSPDRTGPRETQYF
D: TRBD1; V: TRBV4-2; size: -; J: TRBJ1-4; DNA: TGTGCCAGCAGCCCCAACAGGGGGCTAGGGGAAAAACTGTTTTTT; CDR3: CASSPNRGLGEKLFF
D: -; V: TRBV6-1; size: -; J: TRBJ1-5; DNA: TGTGCCATCCAGGGGATCAGCAATCAGCCCCAGCATTTT; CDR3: CAIQGISNQPQHF
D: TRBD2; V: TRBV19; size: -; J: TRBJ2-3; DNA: TGTGCCAGTAGTCCGGGACTAGGGGATACGCAGTATTTT; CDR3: CASSPGLGDTQYF
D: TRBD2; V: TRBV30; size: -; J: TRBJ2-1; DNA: TGTGCCTGGAGGGCGCGGGAGTGGTTCAATGAGCAGTTCTTC; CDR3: CAWRAREWFNEQFF
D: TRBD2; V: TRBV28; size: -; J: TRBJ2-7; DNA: TGTGCCAGCAGTTTATTTGGTAAGTGGGAGGGAGGATCCTACGAGCAGTACTTC; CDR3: CASSLFGKWEGGSYEQYF
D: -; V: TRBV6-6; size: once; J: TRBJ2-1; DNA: TGTGCCAGCAGCCTCGGGGCCTACAATGAGCAGTTCTTC; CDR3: CASSLGAYNEQFF
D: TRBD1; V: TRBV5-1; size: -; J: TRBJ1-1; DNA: TGCGCCAGCAGCTTGGGGGCGACAGGGGCGAACACTGAAGCTTTCTTT; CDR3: CASSLGATGANTEAFF
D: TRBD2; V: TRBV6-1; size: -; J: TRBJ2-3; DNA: TGTGCCAGCAGAGAAAGGGCTCCGGGACTAGCGGGAGGTAGGGCTAGCACAGATACGCAGTATTTT; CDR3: CASRERAPGLAGGRASTDTQYF
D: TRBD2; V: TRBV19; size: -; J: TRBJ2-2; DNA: TGTGCCAGTAGTATAGTCCTAGCGGGAGCGACCGGGGAGCTGTTTTTT; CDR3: CASSIVLAGATGELFF
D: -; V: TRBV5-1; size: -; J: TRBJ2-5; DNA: TGCGCCAGCAGCACCGGGCAGGGGGAGGCCCAGTACTTC; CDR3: CASSTGQGEAQYF
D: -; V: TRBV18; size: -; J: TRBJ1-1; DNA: TGTGCCAGCTCACCACCGGTTAGGTCAGAAGCTTTCTTT; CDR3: CASSPPVRSEAFF
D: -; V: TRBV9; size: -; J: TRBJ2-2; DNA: TGTGCCAGCAGCGTAGGTGATTCCGGGGAGCTGTTTTTT; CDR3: CASSVGDSGELFF
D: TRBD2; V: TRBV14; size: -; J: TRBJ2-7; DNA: TGTGCCAGCAGCCAATCGAGCGGGACGACCCTCTACGAGCAGTACTTC; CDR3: CASSQSSGTTLYEQYF
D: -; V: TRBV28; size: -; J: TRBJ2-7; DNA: TGTGCCAGCAGTTTAATTGACAGACCTTCCTACGAGCAGTACTTC; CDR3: CASSLIDRPSYEQYF
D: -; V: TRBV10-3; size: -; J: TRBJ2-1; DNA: TGTGCCATCAGTGAATTTGACAGGCCCTCGGGACTTCTCCCCAATGAGCAGTTCTTC; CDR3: CAISEFDRPSGLLPNEQFF
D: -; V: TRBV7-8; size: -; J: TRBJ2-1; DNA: TGTGCCAGCAGTTTAGCGCATAGCTCCTACAATGAGCAGTTCTTC; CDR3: CASSLAHSSYNEQFF